These 30 T cell receptor beta chains originate from one sample sequenced in a study of T cells in women clearing cervical HPV infection. Data came from immunoSEQ multiplex PCR; TCRdb stores just in-frame clones and leaves some out. The sample has roughly 47,000 clones. Specimen: blood buffy coat. Receptor source: a woman between 18 and 69 years old with a cervical HPV16 infection that either progressed to CIN3+ or cleared (not recorded which).

Comment on this clone: The CDR3 is cut off 3 residues early in the read; its end comes from the germline J gene. The rearrangement links TRBV10-3 to TRBJ1-1; 10 positions agree with TRBD1. Trimming cost V 10 bases and J 5 bases; bases outside gene matches: 7. Germline V lookup: CDR1 ENHRY, CDR2 SYGVKD. CDR3 length: 13 residues. The CDR3 DNA, read in part, is TGTGCCAGTACGACAGGGGGCCGGACTGAA. Its protein is CASTTGGRTE. In full, the CDR3 reads CASTTGGRTEAFF.

On this clone itself: The CDR3 end lies 3 residues beyond the end of the read and is filled in from the germline J gene. V usage is TRBV4-2 and J usage is TRBJ1-4; D is perhaps TRBD1 (5 bases). The CDR3 contains 16 residues. The V gene lost 4 bases and the J gene lost 7 bases, with 19 bases spanning the gap. Germline lookup yields CDR1 LGHNA and CDR2 YNFKEQ. The CDR3 bases that were read are TGTGCCAGCAGCCTACTTGCAGGGTTTGAGGTTGAAAAA. Translating it yields CASSLLAGFEVEK. In full, the CDR3 reads CASSLLAGFEVEKLFF.

In the case of this clone: The read gets to within 3 residues of the CDR3 end, and the germline J gene fills in the rest. J is TRBJ2-3 and V is TRBV7-3, with D hard to call. V gave up 1 base and J gave up 1 base, with 12 bases separating them. This CDR3 has 16 residues. From germline, CDR1 is SGHTA and CDR2 FQGTGA. The CDR3 DNA, read in part, is TGTGCCAGCAGCTTAATAGGGTCACATCGCACAGATACG. Encoded protein: CASSLIGSHRTDT. The full CDR3 protein reads CASSLIGSHRTDTQYF. The full variable domain, rest sourced from reference TRBV7-3 and TRBJ2-3, is GAGVSQTPSNKVTEKGKYVELRCDPISGHTALYWYRQSLGQGPEFLIYFQGTGAADDSGLPNDRFFAVRPEGSVSTLKIQRTERGDSAVYLCASSLIGSHRTDTQYFGPGTRLTVL.

Notes on this clone: The read terminates 3 residues ahead of where the CDR3 ends, so the germline J gene completes it. The V call is TRBV7-6, the J call TRBJ2-3; D might be TRBD2 (5 bases). Germline V gene lookup returns CDR1 SGHVS and CDR2 FNYEAQ. Trimming cost V 3 bases and J 1 base, with 8 bases left between them. CDR3 size: 14 residues. The CDR3 is CASSFFGGTDTQYF. The covered CDR3 bases are TGTGCCAGCAGCTTTTTCGGGGGCACAGATACG.

With regard to this clone: The CDR3 end lies 3 residues beyond the end of the read and is filled in from the germline J gene. The genes are TRBV11-3 and TRBJ2-2; D unclear. Trimming took off 8 bases at V and 1 base at J, with 8 bases between the two ends. Germline assignment: CDR1 SGHNT and CDR2 YENEEA. The CDR3 covers 13 residues. CDR3 region: CASGPRNTGELFF. Incomplete CDR3 DNA: TGTGCCAGCGGCCCACGGAACACCGGGGAG.

As for this clone: The read ends 3 residues shy of where the CDR3 ends; the end is completed using the germline J gene. V gene TRBV19 combines with J gene TRBJ2-2, with 9 positions matching TRBD2. The CDR3 loop spans 16 amino acids. Germline CDR1 and CDR2: LNHDA and SQIVND (reference sequence). Germline trimming cut 5 bases from V and 1 base from J; bases unmatched to any gene: 5. The DNA read from the CDR3 is TGTGCCAGTAGTCTGGCGGGGGGGATGAACACCGGGGAG. Its translation is CASSLAGGMNTGE. The whole CDR3 protein reads CASSLAGGMNTGELFF.

Note on this clone: From the germline J gene comes the end of the CDR3, since the read stops 3 residues before it. The chain joins TRBV20-1 to TRBJ2-5; possibly TRBD1 for D (5 bases). The CDR3 runs 15 residues. V was clipped by 0 bases and J by 1 base, with 12 bases between them. Germline V gene lookup returns CDR1 DFQATT and CDR2 SNEGSKA (reference sequence). The CDR3 spells CSARDPGHIQETQYF. Partial CDR3 DNA: TGCAGTGCTAGAGATCCCGGACACATCCAAGAGACC.

About this clone itself: The read ends 3 residues shy of where the CDR3 ends; the end is completed using the germline J gene. The V gene is TRBV20-1, the J gene TRBJ2-7, with 10 bases identical to TRBD1. Germline CDR1 DFQATT, CDR2 SNEGSKA (reference sequence). V lost 2 bases, J lost 3 bases, and 10 bases stayed unmatched. The length of the CDR3 is 16 residues. CDR3 protein: CSARPASGQGIYEQYF. The sequenced part of the CDR3 DNA is TGCAGTGCTAGACCGGCTTCGGGACAGGGGATCTACGAG.

Turning to this clone: Read coverage stops 3 residues before the CDR3 terminus; the germline J gene supplies the remainder. The chain combines TRBV20-1 with TRBJ1-1; 9 bases align to TRBD1. V shed 3 bases and J 0 bases; nucleotides not matched to a gene: 11. The V gene's germline CDR1 is DFQATT and CDR2 SNEGSKA (reference sequence). The CDR3 length is 17 residues. The part of the CDR3 DNA that was read is TGCAGTGCTAGTGGCGCCTTACAGGGGGCGATGAACACTGAA. Protein product: CSASGALQGAMNTE. The full CDR3 sequence reads CSASGALQGAMNTEAFF.

A remark on this clone: The read falls 3 residues short of the CDR3 end, and the missing part is taken from the germline J gene. The chain carries TRBV7-2 and TRBJ2-1; perhaps TRBD1 as D (6 bases). Germline CDR1 SGHTA, CDR2 FQGNSA. Trimming cost V 5 bases and J 7 bases, with 12 bases left between them. CDR3 length equals 13 residues. The CDR3 protein is CASSPLTGNEQFF. CDR3 DNA (partial): TGTGCCAGCAGCCCCCTAACAGGGAATGAG.

The covered CDR3 bases are TGTGCCAGCAGTACCCCGGGACAGAACTACGAG. Protein sequence: CASSTPGQNYE. The full CDR3 protein reads CASSTPGQNYEQYF. The rearrangement joins TRBV11-3 to TRBJ2-7; 7 bases map to TRBD1. The CDR3 end falls 3 residues outside the read, so it is completed with the germline J gene. Germline CDR1 reads SGHNT; CDR2 reads YENEEA. This CDR3 comprises 14 residues. The trim removed 6 bases at V and 3 bases at J, leaving 8 bases unmatched.

On this clone itself: Sequencing ends 3 residues short of the CDR3 end; the germline J gene provides the rest. The chain links TRBV6-4 to TRBJ2-1, with TRBD1 matching 7 bases. This CDR3 is built from 15 residues. Trimming took 5 bases from V and 3 from J; bases not matched to a gene: 7. Looked up from germline, CDR1 is MRHNA and CDR2 is SNTAGT. The CDR3: CASSRPGQHYNEQFF. The covered CDR3 bases are TGTGCCAGCAGTAGACCGGGACAGCACTACAATGAG.

Comments on this clone: With the read ending 3 residues before the CDR3 end, the germline J gene is used to fill in that end. The chain employs TRBV5-6 and TRBJ1-6; the D gene is possibly TRBD1 (5 bases). The CDR3 contains 14 residues. With 2 bases removed from V and 5 bases from J, the gap between germline ends came to 8 bases. Germline assignment: CDR1 SGHDT and CDR2 YYEEEE. The CDR3 spells CASSLGANNSPLHF. The covered CDR3 bases are TGTGCCAGCAGCTTAGGGGCAAATAATTCACCC.

Comments on this clone: Read sequence stops 3 residues before the CDR3 end, and the germline J gene provides the missing end. Within the sample, other DNA sequences also encode this same CDR3. V gene TRBV29-1 combines with J gene TRBJ2-1; 9 positions agree with TRBD2. From germline, CDR1 is SQVTM and CDR2 ANQGSEA. The CDR3 runs to 16 residues. V lost 7 bases to trimming and J lost 2 bases; unmatched junction nucleotides: 12. Partial CDR3 DNA: TGCAGCGCCCTAGGGACTAGCTCACCTCCCTACAATGAG. It encodes CSALGTSSPPYNE. In full, the CDR3 is CSALGTSSPPYNEQFF.

Note on this clone: The read terminates 3 residues before the CDR3 end, so the remaining end is supplied by the germline J gene. The chain links TRBV19 to TRBJ2-3, with D perhaps TRBD1 (6 bases). This CDR3 has 11 residues. Germline loops: CDR1 LNHDA, CDR2 SQIVND (reference sequence). CDR3 loop: CASPPWGPQYF. Incomplete CDR3 DNA: TGTGCCAGCCCCCCGTGGGGGCCG.

Comments on this clone: Coverage ceases 3 residues before the CDR3 finishes, and the germline J gene fills in the end. The rearrangement uses TRBV30 and TRBJ2-1; D is ambiguous. Germline CDR1 GTSNPN, CDR2 SVGIG (reference sequence). The CDR3 loop spans 13 amino acids. The V end lost 3 bases, the J end lost 7 bases, and 13 bases lay between the germline ends. The CDR3 loop reads CAWSPKGRNEQFF. The sequenced part of the CDR3 DNA is TGTGCCTGGAGCCCCAAGGGTAGGAATGAG.

Concerning this clone: Read sequence stops 3 residues before the CDR3 end, and the germline J gene provides the missing end. The chain links TRBV19 to TRBJ2-5; 8 bases are a match to TRBD1. CDR1 LNHDA and CDR2 SQIVND come from the germline V gene (reference sequence). This CDR3 comprises 15 residues. The CDR3 protein is CASRRTGIDADTQYF. The part of the CDR3 DNA that was read is TGTGCCAGTAGACGGACAGGGATTGACGCAGATACC.

This CDR3 reads CASSEPFGTHSYTGELFF. The part of the CDR3 DNA that was read is TGTGCCAGCAGTGAACCATTTGGCACGCACAGCTACACCGGGGAG. V is TRBV6-1 and J is TRBJ2-2; unclear D gene. The read stops 3 residues short of the end of the CDR3; the missing end is completed from the germline J gene. V was trimmed by 2 bases and J by 3 bases, leaving 19 bases between them. Germline-derived CDR1 and CDR2 are MNHNS and SASEGT. This CDR3 spans 18 amino acids.

As regards this clone: The observed sequence ends 3 residues before the CDR3 terminus, with the missing tail filled in from the germline J gene. This chain joins TRBV11-2 and TRBJ2-1, with D perhaps matching TRBD1 (6 bases). The CDR3 covers 15 residues. V lost 1 base to trimming and J lost 9 bases, with 16 bases between them. CDR1 SGHAT and CDR2 FQNNGV come from the germline V gene. The covered CDR3 bases are TGTGCCAGCAGCTTAGTGTATGGTCGAGGGGGTGAG. Amino acids: CASSLVYGRGGE. The whole CDR3 protein is CASSLVYGRGGEQFF.

In the case of this clone: From the germline J gene comes the end of the CDR3, since the read stops 3 residues before it. This rearrangement joins TRBV11-3 to TRBJ1-5; D is unclear. The germline V and J ends were trimmed by 3 bases and 4 bases, with 7 bases remaining between them. The CDR3 runs to 13 residues. The germline gives CDR1 SGHNT, CDR2 YENEEA. The CDR3 DNA, read in part, is TGTGCCAGCAGCTTTGGAGGGAATCAGCCC. Translated: CASSFGGNQP. The full CDR3 protein is CASSFGGNQPQHF.

On this clone itself: The missing CDR3 end, 3 residues past where the read stops, is filled in from the germline J gene. V usage is TRBV11-3 and J usage is TRBJ2-3; TRBD1 matches at 9 bases. With 6 bases clipped from V and 3 bases from J, the junction kept 7 bases outside the gene matches. Germline CDR1 reads SGHNT; CDR2 reads YENEEA. The length of the CDR3 is 15 residues. CDR3 DNA, as far as it was read: TGTGCCAGCAGTTCCGGACAGGGGAGGACAGATACG. This codes for CASSSGQGRTDT. The CDR3 as a whole reads CASSSGQGRTDTQYF. The full variable domain, with the rest looked up from reference TRBV11-3 and TRBJ2-3, is EAGVVQSPRYKIIEKKQPVAFWCNPISGHNTLYWYLQNLGQGPELLIRYENEEAVDDSQLPKDRFSAERLKGVDSTLKIQPAELGDSAVYLCASSSGQGRTDTQYFGPGTRLTVL.

Remarks on this clone: The read ends 3 residues early relative to the CDR3; the germline J gene fills the gap. The J gene is TRBJ1-5, the V gene TRBV13; D is unresolved. Trimming shortened V by 2 bases and J by 5 bases, and 4 bases separated the two germline ends. Germline assignment: CDR1 PRHDT and CDR2 FYEKMQ (reference sequence). This CDR3 has 12 residues. CDR3 amino acids: CASSLLDQPQHF. The CDR3 DNA, read in part, is TGTGCCAGCAGCTTACTCGATCAGCCC.

The CDR3 sequence: CASSFKETQYF. The covered CDR3 bases are TGTGCCAGCAGCTTTAAAGAGACC. The genes are TRBV7-2 and TRBJ2-5; unclear D gene. The CDR3 end falls 3 residues outside the read, so it is completed with the germline J gene. This CDR3 contains 11 residues. V was clipped by 3 bases and J by 3 bases, with 2 bases between them. Germline V CDR1 and CDR2: SGHTA, FQGNSA. Full variable domain (remainder filled in from reference TRBV7-2 and TRBJ2-5): GAGVSQSPSNKVTEKGKDVELRCDPISGHTALYWYRQSLGQGLEFLIYFQGNSAPDKSGLPSDRFSAERTGGSVSTLTIQRTQQEDSAVYLCASSFKETQYFGPGTRLLVL.

Details on this clone: The read gets to within 3 residues of the CDR3 end, and the germline J gene fills in the rest. This chain uses TRBV7-9 with TRBJ1-1, with D possibly TRBD1 on 6 matching bases. The CDR3 runs to 15 residues. Germline CDR1 SEHNR, CDR2 FQNEAQ (reference sequence). V dropped 7 bases and J dropped 3 bases, with 18 bases sitting between them. CDR3 bases read: TGTGCCAGCAACCAAGGGGGGGTATTAGACACTGAA. Its translation is CASNQGGVLDTE. The CDR3, in full, reads CASNQGGVLDTEAFF.

Notes on this clone: Read coverage stops 3 residues before the CDR3 terminus; the germline J gene supplies the remainder. The rearrangement joins TRBV30 to TRBJ1-2; unclear D gene. There are 13 residues in the CDR3. The germline V and J ends were trimmed by 5 bases and 3 bases, with 13 bases remaining between them. Germline V lookup: CDR1 GTSNPN, CDR2 SVGIG (reference sequence). CDR3 bases read: TGTGCCTGGGGCTCCGACACCCACTATGGC. Encoded protein: CAWGSDTHYG. The entire CDR3 protein reads CAWGSDTHYGYTF.

With respect to this clone: The read ends 3 residues shy of where the CDR3 ends; the end is completed using the germline J gene. The rearrangement joins TRBV10-3 to TRBJ1-2; TRBD1 agrees at 10 bases. J was trimmed by 7 bases and V by 5 bases; bases with no gene match: 4. Germline-derived CDR1 and CDR2 are ENHRY and SYGVKD. This CDR3 spans 13 amino acids. The CDR3 here is CAISSTGGGGYTF. The sequenced part of the CDR3 DNA is TGTGCCATCAGTTCGACAGGGGGCGGTGGC.

As concerns this clone: Read data end 3 residues before the CDR3 end; the end is taken from the germline J gene. This chain links TRBV16 with TRBJ2-7; TRBD1 might be the D (5 bases). The CDR3 spans 14 residues. Germline V CDR1 and CDR2: KGHSY, FQNENV. V was clipped by 4 bases and J by 3 bases, with 13 bases between them. CDR3 DNA, as far as it was read: TGTGCCAGCAGCCGACGACAGCGTCACTACGAG. Translated: CASSRRQRHYE. The complete CDR3 sequence is CASSRRQRHYEQYF.

Notes on this clone: The sequenced fragment ends 3 residues before the CDR3 boundary, so the rest is inferred from the germline J gene. The rearrangement joins TRBV5-5 to TRBJ1-1; possible D gene TRBD1, 6 bases. This CDR3 has 14 residues. V was trimmed by 6 bases and J by 1 base, leaving 13 bases between them. Looked up from germline, CDR1 is SGHKS and CDR2 is YYEKEE (reference sequence). CDR3 residues: CASNQGHGNTEAFF. The CDR3 bases that were read are TGTGCCAGCAATCAGGGGCACGGGAACACTGAA.

Turning to this clone: Read sequence stops 3 residues before the CDR3 end, and the germline J gene provides the missing end. Other nucleotide sequences in the sample specify the same CDR3. This rearrangement joins TRBV19 to TRBJ1-2; D gene ambiguous. With 10 bases removed from V and 3 bases from J, the gap between germline ends came to 12 bases. The CDR3 loop spans 12 amino acids. In germline, CDR1 is LNHDA, CDR2 SQIVND (reference sequence). The CDR3 DNA, read in part, is TGTGCCATTAGGTTCCCAGACTATGGC. This translates into CAIRFPDYG. The full-length CDR3 reads as CAIRFPDYGYTF.

On this clone: The sequenced fragment ends 3 residues before the CDR3 boundary, so the rest is inferred from the germline J gene. The rearrangement joins TRBV19 to TRBJ2-1; D may be TRBD1 or TRBD2 (5 bases each). Germline V lookup: CDR1 LNHDA, CDR2 SQIVND (reference sequence). Trimming shortened V by 3 bases and J by 7 bases, and 19 bases separated the two germline ends. The CDR3 totals 16 residues. CDR3 protein: CASSMIPEGPDNEQFF. The CDR3 bases that were read are TGTGCCAGTAGTATGATCCCCGAGGGGCCAGATAATGAG.